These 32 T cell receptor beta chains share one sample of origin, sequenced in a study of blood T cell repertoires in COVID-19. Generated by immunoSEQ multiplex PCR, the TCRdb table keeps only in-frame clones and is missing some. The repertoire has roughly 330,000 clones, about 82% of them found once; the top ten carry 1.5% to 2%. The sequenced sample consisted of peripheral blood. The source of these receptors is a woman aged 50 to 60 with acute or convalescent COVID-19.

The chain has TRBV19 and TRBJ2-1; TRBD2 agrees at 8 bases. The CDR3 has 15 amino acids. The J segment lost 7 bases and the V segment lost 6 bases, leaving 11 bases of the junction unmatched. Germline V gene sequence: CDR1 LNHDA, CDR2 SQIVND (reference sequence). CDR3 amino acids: CASRKAGVGVNEQFF. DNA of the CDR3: TGTGCCAGTAGGAAAGCGGGAGTGGGTGTAAATGAGCAGTTCTTC. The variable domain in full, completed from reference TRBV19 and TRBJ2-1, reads DGGITQSPKYLFRKEGQNVTLSCEQNLNHDAMYWYRQDPGQGLRLIYYSQIVNDFQKGDIAEGYSVSREKKESFPLTVTSAQKNPTAFYLCASRKAGVGVNEQFFGPGTRLTVL.

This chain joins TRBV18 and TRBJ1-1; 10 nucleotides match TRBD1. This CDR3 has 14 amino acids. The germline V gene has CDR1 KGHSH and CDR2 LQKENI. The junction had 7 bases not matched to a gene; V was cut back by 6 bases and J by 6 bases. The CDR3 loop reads CASSMDRGVAEAFF. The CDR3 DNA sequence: TGTGCCAGCTCGATGGACAGGGGGGTTGCTGAAGCTTTCTTT.

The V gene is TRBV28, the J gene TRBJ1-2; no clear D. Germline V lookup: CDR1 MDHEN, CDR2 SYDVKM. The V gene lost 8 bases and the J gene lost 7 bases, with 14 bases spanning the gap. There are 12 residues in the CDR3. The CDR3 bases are TGTGCCAGCGCCCCCGGGTCTCGTGGCTACACCTTC. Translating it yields CASAPGSRGYTF.

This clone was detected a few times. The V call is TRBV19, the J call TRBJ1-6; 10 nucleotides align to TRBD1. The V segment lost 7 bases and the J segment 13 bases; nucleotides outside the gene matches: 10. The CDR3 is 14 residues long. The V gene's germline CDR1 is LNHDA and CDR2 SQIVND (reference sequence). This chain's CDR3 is CASTAGQGSLPLHF. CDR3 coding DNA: TGTGCCAGTACCGCGGGACAGGGGAGTTTGCCCCTCCACTTT.

CDR3 residues: CATSDRRPGTGDSYNEQFF. The CDR3 DNA follows: TGTGCCACCAGTGATCGTAGACCCGGGACAGGCGATTCCTACAATGAGCAGTTCTTC. The chain combines TRBV24-1 with TRBJ2-1; 8 bases are a match to TRBD1. Per the germline V gene, CDR1 is KGHDR and CDR2 is SFDVKD. With 3 bases clipped from V and 1 base from J, the junction kept 13 bases outside the gene matches. The CDR3 totals 19 residues.

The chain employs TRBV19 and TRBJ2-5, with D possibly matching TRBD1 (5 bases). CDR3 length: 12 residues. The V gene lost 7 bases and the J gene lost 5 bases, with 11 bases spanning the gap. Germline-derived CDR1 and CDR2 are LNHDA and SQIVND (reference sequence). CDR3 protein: CASNTQGETQYF. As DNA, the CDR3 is TGTGCCAGTAATACCCAGGGCGAGACCCAGTACTTC.

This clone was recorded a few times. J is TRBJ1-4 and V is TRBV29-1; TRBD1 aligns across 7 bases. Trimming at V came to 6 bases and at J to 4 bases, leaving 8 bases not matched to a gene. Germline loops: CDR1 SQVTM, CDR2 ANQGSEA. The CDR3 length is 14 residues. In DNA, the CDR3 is TGCAGCGTGGCCCGACAGGGAATTAATGAAAAACTGTTTTTT. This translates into CSVARQGINEKLFF.

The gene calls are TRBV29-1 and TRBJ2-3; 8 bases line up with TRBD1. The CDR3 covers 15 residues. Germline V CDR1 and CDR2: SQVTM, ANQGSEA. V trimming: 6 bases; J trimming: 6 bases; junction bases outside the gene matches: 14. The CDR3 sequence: CSVPGTGWSLDTQYF. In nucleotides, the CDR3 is TGCAGCGTCCCTGGGACAGGTTGGAGTTTGGATACGCAGTATTTT.

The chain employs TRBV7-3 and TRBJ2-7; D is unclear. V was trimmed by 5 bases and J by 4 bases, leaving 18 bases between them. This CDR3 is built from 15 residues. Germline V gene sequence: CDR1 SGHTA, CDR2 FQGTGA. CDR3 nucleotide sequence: TGTGCCAGCAGCGACACCGGCACTGGTCGTTACGAGCAGTACTTC. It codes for CASSDTGTGRYEQYF. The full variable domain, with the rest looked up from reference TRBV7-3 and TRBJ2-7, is GAGVSQTPSNKVTEKGKYVELRCDPISGHTALYWYRQSLGQGPEFLIYFQGTGAADDSGLPNDRFFAVRPEGSVSTLKIQRTERGDSAVYLCASSDTGTGRYEQYFGPGTRLTVT.

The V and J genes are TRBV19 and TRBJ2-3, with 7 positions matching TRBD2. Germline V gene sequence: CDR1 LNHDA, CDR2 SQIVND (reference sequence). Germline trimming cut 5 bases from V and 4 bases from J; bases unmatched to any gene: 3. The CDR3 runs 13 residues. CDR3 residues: CASSGTSADTQYF. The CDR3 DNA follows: TGTGCCAGTAGTGGCACTAGCGCAGATACGCAGTATTTT.

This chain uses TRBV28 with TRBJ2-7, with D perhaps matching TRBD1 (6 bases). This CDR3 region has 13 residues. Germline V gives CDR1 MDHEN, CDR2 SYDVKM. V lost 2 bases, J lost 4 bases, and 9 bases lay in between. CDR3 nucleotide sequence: TGTGCCAGCAGTTTAGGGACACTTTACGAGCAGTACTTC. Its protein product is CASSLGTLYEQYF.

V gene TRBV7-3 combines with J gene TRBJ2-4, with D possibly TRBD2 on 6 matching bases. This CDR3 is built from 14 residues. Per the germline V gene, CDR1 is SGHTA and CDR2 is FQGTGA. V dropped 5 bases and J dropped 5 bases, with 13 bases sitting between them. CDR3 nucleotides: TGTGCCAGCAGCCCTAGCGAGGTCGAAAACATTCAGTACTTC. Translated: CASSPSEVENIQYF.

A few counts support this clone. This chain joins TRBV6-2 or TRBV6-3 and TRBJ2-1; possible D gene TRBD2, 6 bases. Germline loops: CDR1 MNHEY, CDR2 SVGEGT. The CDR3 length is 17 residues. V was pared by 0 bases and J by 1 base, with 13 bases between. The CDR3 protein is CASSYSEWRESYNEQFF. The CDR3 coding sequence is TGTGCCAGCAGTTACTCGGAGTGGCGGGAATCCTACAATGAGCAGTTCTTC.

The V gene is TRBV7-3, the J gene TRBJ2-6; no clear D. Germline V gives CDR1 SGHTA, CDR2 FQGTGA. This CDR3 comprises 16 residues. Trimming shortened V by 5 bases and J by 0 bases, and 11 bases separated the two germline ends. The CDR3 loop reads CASSPWAGSGANVLTF. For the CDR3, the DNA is TGTGCCAGCAGCCCCTGGGCAGGCTCTGGGGCCAACGTCCTGACTTTC.

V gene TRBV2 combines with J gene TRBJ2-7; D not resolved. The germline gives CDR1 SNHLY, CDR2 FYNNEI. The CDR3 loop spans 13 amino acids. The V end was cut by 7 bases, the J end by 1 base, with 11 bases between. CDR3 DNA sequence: TGTGCCAGCAATGGATGGGCGTCCTACGAGCAGTACTTC. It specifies CASNGWASYEQYF.

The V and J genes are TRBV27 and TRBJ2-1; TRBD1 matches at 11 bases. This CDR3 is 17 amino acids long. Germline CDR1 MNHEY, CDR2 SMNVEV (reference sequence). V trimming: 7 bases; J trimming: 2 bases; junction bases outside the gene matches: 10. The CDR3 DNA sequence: TGTGCCAGCACCCCCTTCCCGGGACAGGGGGCCTACAATGAGCAGTTCTTC. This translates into CASTPFPGQGAYNEQFF.

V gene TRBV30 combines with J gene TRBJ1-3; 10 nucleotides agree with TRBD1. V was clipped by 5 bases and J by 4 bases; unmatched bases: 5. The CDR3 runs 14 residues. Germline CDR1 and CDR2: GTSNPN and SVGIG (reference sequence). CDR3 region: CAWGDRGRGNTIYF. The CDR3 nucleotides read TGTGCCTGGGGAGACAGGGGGCGCGGAAACACCATATATTTT.

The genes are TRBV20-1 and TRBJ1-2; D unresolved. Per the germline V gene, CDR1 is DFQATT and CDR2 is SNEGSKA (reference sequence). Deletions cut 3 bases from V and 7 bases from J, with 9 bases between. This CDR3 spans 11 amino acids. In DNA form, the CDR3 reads TGCAGTGCTAGTCCACGGGGTGGCTACACCTTC. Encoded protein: CSASPRGGYTF.

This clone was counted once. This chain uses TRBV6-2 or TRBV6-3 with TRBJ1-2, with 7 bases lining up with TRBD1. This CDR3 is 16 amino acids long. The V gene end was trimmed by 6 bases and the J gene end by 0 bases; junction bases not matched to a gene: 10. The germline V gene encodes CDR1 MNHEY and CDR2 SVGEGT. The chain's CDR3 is CASSPTPTGTNYGYTF. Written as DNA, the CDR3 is TGTGCCAGCAGCCCTACCCCGACAGGGACTAACTATGGCTACACCTTC.

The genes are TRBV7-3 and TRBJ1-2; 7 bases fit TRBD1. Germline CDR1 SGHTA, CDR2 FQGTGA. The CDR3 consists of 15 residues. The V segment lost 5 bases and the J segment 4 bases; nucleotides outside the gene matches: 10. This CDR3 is CASSPETGRSYGYTF. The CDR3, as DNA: TGTGCCAGCAGCCCAGAGACAGGGCGCTCCTATGGCTACACCTTC.

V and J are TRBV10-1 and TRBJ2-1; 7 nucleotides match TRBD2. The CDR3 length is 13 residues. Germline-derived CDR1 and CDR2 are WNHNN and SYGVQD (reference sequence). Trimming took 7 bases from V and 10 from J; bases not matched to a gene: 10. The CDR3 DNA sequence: TGCGCCAGCAATCGAGCGGGAAGGCGCGAGCAGTTCTTC. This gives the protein CASNRAGRREQFF.

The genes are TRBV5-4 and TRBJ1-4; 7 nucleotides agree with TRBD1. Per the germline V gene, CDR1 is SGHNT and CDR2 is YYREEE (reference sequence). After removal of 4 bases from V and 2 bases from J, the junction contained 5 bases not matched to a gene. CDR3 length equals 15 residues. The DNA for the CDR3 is TGTGCCAGCAGCCGGACCAGGGGGACTAATGAAAAACTGTTTTTT. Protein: CASSRTRGTNEKLFF.

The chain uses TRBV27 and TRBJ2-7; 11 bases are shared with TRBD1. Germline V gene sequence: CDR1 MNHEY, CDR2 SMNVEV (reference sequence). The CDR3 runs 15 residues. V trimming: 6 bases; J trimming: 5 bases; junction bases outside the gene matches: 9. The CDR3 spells CASSQGGQGAHEQYF. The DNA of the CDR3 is TGTGCCAGCAGCCAAGGTGGACAGGGGGCTCACGAGCAGTACTTC.

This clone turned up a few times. CDR3 region: CASSLFGTSGSRWFF. The CDR3 DNA is TGTGCCAGCAGTTTGTTCGGGACTAGCGGGAGTCGTTGGTTCTTC. The chain uses TRBV27 and TRBJ2-1; 14 bases line up with TRBD2. The germline V gene has CDR1 MNHEY and CDR2 SMNVEV (reference sequence). This CDR3 is 15 amino acids long. Trimming took 3 bases from V and 15 from J; bases not matched to a gene: 10.

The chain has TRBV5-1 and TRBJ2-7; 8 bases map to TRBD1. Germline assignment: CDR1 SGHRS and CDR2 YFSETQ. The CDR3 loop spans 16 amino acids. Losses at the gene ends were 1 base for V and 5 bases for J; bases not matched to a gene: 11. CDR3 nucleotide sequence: TGCGCCAGCAGCTTGCCGCCTACAGGGGGAGGCGACGAGCAGTACTTC. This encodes CASSLPPTGGGDEQYF.

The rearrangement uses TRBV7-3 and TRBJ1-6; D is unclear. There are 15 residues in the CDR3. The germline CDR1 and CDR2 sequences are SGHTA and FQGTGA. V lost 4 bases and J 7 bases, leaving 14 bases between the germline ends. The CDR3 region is CASSSGLGTNSPLHF. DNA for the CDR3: TGTGCCAGCAGCTCTGGACTCGGAACAAATTCACCCCTCCACTTT.

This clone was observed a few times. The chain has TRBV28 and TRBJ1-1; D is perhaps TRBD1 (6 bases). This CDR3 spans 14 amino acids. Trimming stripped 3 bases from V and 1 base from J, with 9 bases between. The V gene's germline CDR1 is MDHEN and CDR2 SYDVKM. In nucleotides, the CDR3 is TGTGCCAGCAGTTTGCGGACAGCGAACACTGAAGCTTTCTTT. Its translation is CASSLRTANTEAFF.

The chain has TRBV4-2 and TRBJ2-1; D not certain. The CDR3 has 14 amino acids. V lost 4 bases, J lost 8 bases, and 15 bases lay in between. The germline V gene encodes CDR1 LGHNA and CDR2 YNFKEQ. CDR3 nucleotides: TGTGCCAGCAGCCCCCCGACCCGCGGTCATGAGCAGTTCTTC. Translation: CASSPPTRGHEQFF.

The CDR3 sequence: CASSQRGLGGYEQYF. CDR3 bases: TGTGCCAGCAGCCAAAGAGGTCTGGGGGGATACGAGCAGTACTTC. This sequence joins TRBV14 and TRBJ2-7; D might be TRBD2 (6 bases). The germline CDR1 and CDR2 sequences are SGHDN and FVKESK. The CDR3 runs to 15 residues. With 2 bases removed from V and 4 bases from J, the gap between germline ends came to 15 bases.

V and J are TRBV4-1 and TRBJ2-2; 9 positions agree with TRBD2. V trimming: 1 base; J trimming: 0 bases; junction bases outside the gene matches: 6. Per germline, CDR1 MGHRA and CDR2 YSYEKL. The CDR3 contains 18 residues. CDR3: CASSQVASGTPNTGELFF. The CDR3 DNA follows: TGCGCCAGCAGCCAAGTCGCTAGCGGGACCCCGAACACCGGGGAGCTGTTTTTT.

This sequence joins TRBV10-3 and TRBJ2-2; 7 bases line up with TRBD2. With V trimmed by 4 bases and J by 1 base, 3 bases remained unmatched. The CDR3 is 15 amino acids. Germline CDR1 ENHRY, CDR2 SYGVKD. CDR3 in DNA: TGTGCCATCAGTGCCCAGCGGGAGAACACCGGGGAGCTGTTTTTT. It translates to CAISAQRENTGELFF.

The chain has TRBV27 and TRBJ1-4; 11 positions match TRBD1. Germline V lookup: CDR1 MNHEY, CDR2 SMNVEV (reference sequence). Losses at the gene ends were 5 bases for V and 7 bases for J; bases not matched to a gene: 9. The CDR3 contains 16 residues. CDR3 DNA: TGTGCCAGCAGTAGAGGGCCCGGGACAGGGGGTGAAAAACTGTTTTTT. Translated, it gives CASSRGPGTGGEKLFF.